The rows below give T cell receptor beta chains drawn from one sample of a study of T-cell memory formation after mild COVID-19. MiXCR, run by TCRdb on the 5' RACE reads, gives a single entry per CDR3 protein. The sample records a few hundred thousand distinct CDR3 sequences, approximately 16% being singletons. Sample: PBMCs or a T cell subset sorted from them (not recorded which). The receptors originated from a young man who had mild COVID-19 (a few samples of this study predate the infection). Cell type and time point are not known. Each CDR3 is given with its conserved first and last residue. Each record gives: D gene, V gene, J gene, CDR3 protein. The D gene is left open where the match is weak.

D gene: TRBD2
V gene: TRBV7-2
J gene: TRBJ2-3
CDR3 protein: CASSPPQRAGGRSDTQYF

D gene: .
V gene: TRBV29-1
J gene: TRBJ1-2
CDR3 protein: CSVEVEGRTVGFYGYTF

D gene: TRBD2
V gene: TRBV4-3
J gene: TRBJ2-1
CDR3 protein: CASSHGGLAGGPHEQFF

D gene: TRBD1
V gene: TRBV6-2/TRBV6-3
J gene: TRBJ2-2
CDR3 protein: CASRRTGVLGELFF

D gene: TRBD2
V gene: TRBV7-2
J gene: TRBJ2-1
CDR3 protein: CASSLKSGAAEQFF

D gene: .
V gene: TRBV5-1
J gene: TRBJ2-1
CDR3 protein: CASSTGPVVTEEQFF

D gene: .
V gene: TRBV7-2
J gene: TRBJ1-2
CDR3 protein: CASSPVGVFGGYTF

D gene: .
V gene: TRBV5-1
J gene: TRBJ2-2
CDR3 protein: CASSLRLFIPGRTNTGELFF

D gene: .
V gene: TRBV14
J gene: TRBJ2-1
CDR3 protein: CASSLLALSSYNEQFF

D gene: TRBD1
V gene: TRBV28
J gene: TRBJ1-5
CDR3 protein: CASSLQGQGAAQPQHF

D gene: TRBD2
V gene: TRBV5-4
J gene: TRBJ2-5
CDR3 protein: CASSLRTRGETQYF

D gene: .
V gene: TRBV7-6
J gene: TRBJ2-3
CDR3 protein: CASSLKGDTQYF

D gene: .
V gene: TRBV20-1
J gene: TRBJ2-5
CDR3 protein: CSALRGDGTQYF

D gene: TRBD1
V gene: TRBV4-3
J gene: TRBJ2-1
CDR3 protein: CASSQGWTGGRFTYNEQFF

D gene: .
V gene: TRBV2
J gene: TRBJ2-3
CDR3 protein: CASSELLGQGSSDTQYF

D gene: TRBD1
V gene: TRBV7-2
J gene: TRBJ2-7
CDR3 protein: CASSLGWGTGEQYF

D gene: .
V gene: TRBV5-1
J gene: TRBJ2-7
CDR3 protein: CASSRFGETSYEQYF

D gene: TRBD1
V gene: TRBV15
J gene: TRBJ2-5
CDR3 protein: CATSRDPGGRETQYF

D gene: TRBD1
V gene: TRBV12-3/TRBV12-4
J gene: TRBJ1-2
CDR3 protein: CASSRQGTPGYTF

D gene: .
V gene: TRBV24-1
J gene: TRBJ1-5
CDR3 protein: CAPTCGNQPQHF

D gene: .
V gene: TRBV3-1
J gene: TRBJ2-2
CDR3 protein: CASSHNRATGELFF

D gene: .
V gene: TRBV20-1
J gene: TRBJ2-5
CDR3 protein: CSVSTLGETQYF

D gene: TRBD2
V gene: TRBV5-1
J gene: TRBJ2-1
CDR3 protein: CASSPGLASYNEQFF

D gene: .
V gene: TRBV6-2/TRBV6-3
J gene: TRBJ2-7
CDR3 protein: CASSYYPGYTYEQYF

D gene: .
V gene: TRBV6-5
J gene: TRBJ2-2
CDR3 protein: CASSREYYTGELFF

D gene: .
V gene: TRBV12-3/TRBV12-4
J gene: TRBJ2-5
CDR3 protein: CASSQAETQYF

D gene: .
V gene: TRBV5-6
J gene: TRBJ1-2
CDR3 protein: CASSSGGWGYTF

D gene: .
V gene: TRBV15
J gene: TRBJ2-3
CDR3 protein: CATTLAGADTQYF

D gene: TRBD2
V gene: TRBV6-6
J gene: TRBJ2-5
CDR3 protein: CASELAGQETQYF

D gene: TRBD1
V gene: TRBV7-2
J gene: TRBJ2-7
CDR3 protein: CASSLRDRGNYEQYF

D gene: .
V gene: TRBV3-1
J gene: TRBJ1-2
CDR3 protein: CASSQVLWGYTF

D gene: .
V gene: TRBV4-1
J gene: TRBJ2-3
CDR3 protein: CASSQEPPPGADTQYF

D gene: TRBD1
V gene: TRBV7-2
J gene: TRBJ1-5
CDR3 protein: CASSGTGSNQPQHF

D gene: TRBD1
V gene: TRBV2
J gene: TRBJ1-2
CDR3 protein: CASSEGGGLGNYGYTF

D gene: .
V gene: TRBV30
J gene: TRBJ2-3
CDR3 protein: CAWSDVASTQYF

D gene: TRBD2
V gene: TRBV20-1
J gene: TRBJ2-5
CDR3 protein: CSARGPGRGTETQYF

D gene: TRBD1
V gene: TRBV7-9
J gene: TRBJ2-1
CDR3 protein: CASSRGDSNNEQFF